The 7 T cell receptor beta chains in this list originate from one sample, sequenced in a study of shared clonotypes between healthy human individuals. Sequenced by immunoSEQ multiplex PCR; TCRdb stores in-frame clones only, minus some. The sample yields approximately 2,200,000 clones, around 93% seen once. Cells designated naive CD8 were CD45RO-negative and were positively selected for CCR7, with terminally differentiated effector memory CD45RA+ cells excluded. Sequenced material: naive CD8+ T cells from PBMCs. The receptors here all came from a man aged 18 to 35 in good health. Some clones in this sample may be carry-over from other donors' samples.

The chain couples TRBV7-9 to TRBJ1-4; D uncertain. The germline gives CDR1 SEHNR, CDR2 FQNEAQ (reference sequence). Trimming shortened V by 6 bases and J by 2 bases, and 10 bases separated the two germline ends. The CDR3 is made up of 14 amino acids. The CDR3 sequence: CASRSWNTNEKLFF. In DNA form, the CDR3 reads TGTGCCAGCAGGAGTTGGAACACTAATGAAAAACTGTTTTTT.

V usage is TRBV7-9 and J usage is TRBJ2-7; D is unresolved. The V gene's germline CDR1 is SEHNR and CDR2 FQNEAQ (reference sequence). The CDR3 consists of 13 residues. The V end lost 5 bases, the J end lost 2 bases, and 10 bases lay between the germline ends. DNA for the CDR3: TGTGCCAGCAGCCCCGCCGGCCCCTACGAGCAGTACTTC. This sequence encodes CASSPAGPYEQYF.

The chain combines TRBV6-1 with TRBJ2-7; D unresolved. The CDR3 extends over 15 amino acids. V lost 4 bases and J lost 5, with 18 bases in between. Per the germline V gene, CDR1 is MNHNS and CDR2 is SASEGT. The CDR3 DNA reads TGTGCCAGCAGTGTACCTCGTGCCCCCTGGGACGAGCAGTACTTC. Its translation is CASSVPRAPWDEQYF.

The rearrangement links TRBV6-1 to TRBJ2-7; D unclear. CDR1 is MNHNS and CDR2 is SASEGT in the germline V gene. Trimming left V 3 bases short and J 6 bases short, with 6 bases between. The CDR3 is made up of 11 amino acids. The CDR3 spells CASSDQGEQYF. For the CDR3, the DNA is TGTGCCAGCAGTGACCAAGGCGAGCAGTACTTC.

The chain carries TRBV29-1 and TRBJ1-4; a weak D match, TRBD1 (6 bases). The CDR3 is 14 amino acids. Germline loops: CDR1 SQVTM, CDR2 ANQGSEA. Between the trimmed V and J ends, which lost 7 bases and 5 bases, there was a span of 17 bases. The CDR3 loop reads CSARLRDINEKLFF. The CDR3 DNA follows: TGCAGCGCCCGGTTAAGGGACATCAATGAAAAACTGTTTTTT.

V gene TRBV6-5 combines with J gene TRBJ1-4; D is ambiguous. The CDR3 runs to 15 residues. Germline CDR1 reads MNHEY; CDR2 reads SVGAGI. V was pared by 2 bases and J by 7 bases, with 14 bases between. CDR3 amino acids: CASSYGLGFGEKLFF. CDR3 DNA sequence: TGTGCCAGCAGTTACGGGCTGGGGTTCGGTGAAAAACTGTTTTTT.

This chain uses TRBV28 with TRBJ1-5; a possible D gene is TRBD1 (5 bases). The CDR3 length is 16 residues. V was shortened by 6 bases and J by 5 bases, with 20 bases between the two germline ends. Germline CDR1 and CDR2: MDHEN and SYDVKM. The CDR3 reads CASRNRDGRWDQPQHF. CDR3 nucleotides: TGTGCCAGCAGGAACCGGGACGGACGATGGGATCAGCCCCAGCATTTT.